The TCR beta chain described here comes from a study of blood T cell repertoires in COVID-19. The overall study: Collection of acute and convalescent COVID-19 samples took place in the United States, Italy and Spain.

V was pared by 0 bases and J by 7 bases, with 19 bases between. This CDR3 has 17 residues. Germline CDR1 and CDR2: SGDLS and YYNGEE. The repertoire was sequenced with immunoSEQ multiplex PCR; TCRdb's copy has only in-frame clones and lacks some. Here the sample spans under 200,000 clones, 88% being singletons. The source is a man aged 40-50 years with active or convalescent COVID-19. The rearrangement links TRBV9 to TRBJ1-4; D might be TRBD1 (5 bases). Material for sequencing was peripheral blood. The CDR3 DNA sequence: TGTGCCAGCAGCGTAGGTTTCGTGGGGCAGGGAGGTGAAAAACTGTTTTTT. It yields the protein CASSVGFVGQGGEKLFF.